This T cell receptor beta chain was identified in a study of long-term antiretroviral therapy in people with HIV. This clone has more than one count but fewer than ten. The antigen is not known. Survey level was the resolution at which the v3.0 immunoSEQ assay ran. For each individual sample, sequencing targeted about 40,000-55,000 T-cell genomes. The data were produced by immunoSEQ multiplex PCR, yet TCRdb's version contains in-frame clones alone and is incomplete. The repertoire holds around 28,000 clones, with 85% to 90% as singletons. Germline-derived CDR1 and CDR2 are MNHEY and SMNVEV (reference sequence). The ends lost 3 bases at V and 4 bases at J; junction bases unmatched: 5. The CDR3 is 14 amino acids. Donors needed at least one pre-ART PBMC sample plus at least two post-ART samples. Clinicians in the United States treated all participants with HIV. General observations from the study: Someone took the blood between about 2003 and 2018, maybe while older ART regimens were in use.

The source is a woman between 18 and 29 years old with HIV. The input for sequencing was unsorted PBMCs, taken 1.8 years after starting antiretroviral therapy. The genes are TRBV27 and TRBJ2-7; TRBD1 agrees at 8 bases. CDR3 sequence reads: CASSFAGGGYEQYF. CDR3 DNA: TGTGCCAGCAGTTTTGCAGGGGGCGGGTACGAGCAGTACTTC.